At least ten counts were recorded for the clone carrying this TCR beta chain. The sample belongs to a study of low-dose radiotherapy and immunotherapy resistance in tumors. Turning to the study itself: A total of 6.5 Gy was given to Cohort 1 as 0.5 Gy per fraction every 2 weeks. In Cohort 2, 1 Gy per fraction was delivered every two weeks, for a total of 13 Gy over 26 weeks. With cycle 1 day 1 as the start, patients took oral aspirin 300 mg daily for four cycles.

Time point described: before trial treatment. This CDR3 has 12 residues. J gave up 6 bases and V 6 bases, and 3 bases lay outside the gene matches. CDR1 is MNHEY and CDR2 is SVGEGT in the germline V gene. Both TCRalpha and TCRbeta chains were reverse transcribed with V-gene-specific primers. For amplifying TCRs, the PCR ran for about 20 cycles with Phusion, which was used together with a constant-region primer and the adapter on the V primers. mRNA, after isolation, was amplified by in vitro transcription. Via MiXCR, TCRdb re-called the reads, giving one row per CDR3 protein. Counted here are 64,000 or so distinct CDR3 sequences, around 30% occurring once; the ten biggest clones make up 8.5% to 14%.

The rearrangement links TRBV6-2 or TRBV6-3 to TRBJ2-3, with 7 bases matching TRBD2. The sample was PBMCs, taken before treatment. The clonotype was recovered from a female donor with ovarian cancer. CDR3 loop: CASRGSGDTQYF. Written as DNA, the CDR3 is TGTGCCAGCAGAGGTAGCGGGGATACGCAGTATTTT.